A selection of T cell receptor beta chains follows, all from one sample in a study of blood T cell repertoires in COVID-19. This table comes from immunoSEQ multiplex PCR, and its TCRdb copy is limited to in-frame clones, with some not included. In the table there are approximately 280,000 clones, roughly 86% of which are singletons. The material sequenced was PBMCs or T cells enriched from blood (not recorded which). These receptors were taken from a woman aged 60-75 years who had recovered from COVID-19. Both conserved end residues are part of each CDR3. Fields, in order: V gene, J gene, D gene, clone size, CDR3 DNA, CDR3 protein. A D gene is named only where the DNA matches it firmly. Clone size is not always given. Where it is, it says once, few, many or a class for expanded clones.

>TRBV30|TRBJ2-5|.|few
TGTGCCTGGAGTGGGGCGTACCAAGAGACCCAGTACTTC
CAWSGAYQETQYF
>TRBV18|TRBJ2-7|TRBD2|.
TGTGCCAGCTCACAACCGGGGACTAGCGGGATGTACGAGCAGTACTTC
CASSQPGTSGMYEQYF
>TRBV29-1|TRBJ1-4|.|.
TGCAGCGTGGAAAACCCCTTACGCAGTGAAAAACTGTTTTTT
CSVENPLRSEKLFF
>TRBV5-1|TRBJ2-5|TRBD2|.
TGCGCCAGCAGCTTGGGTAGCGGGGGGACCCTGTACCAAGAGACCCAGTACTTC
CASSLGSGGTLYQETQYF
>TRBV14|TRBJ2-7|.|.
TGTGCCAGCAGCCGATACTTAAGCGGCTACGAGCAGTACTTC
CASSRYLSGYEQYF
>TRBV25-1|TRBJ1-5|.|.
TGTGCCAGCTCCGGGGGGGTAGGTCAGCCCCAGCATTTT
CASSGGVGQPQHF
>TRBV5-1|TRBJ1-5|.|.
TGCGCCAGCAGCACAGCCGCGGGGCAGCCCCAGCATTTT
CASSTAAGQPQHF
>TRBV27|TRBJ2-1|.|.
TGTGCCAGCAGTGGACTTGGGACAAACAATGAGCAGTTCTTC
CASSGLGTNNEQFF
>TRBV30|TRBJ1-1|.|.
TGTGCCTGGATCCCGTGGGGGAGGGCGGCCACTGAAGCTTTCTTT
CAWIPWGRAATEAFF
>TRBV9|TRBJ2-2|.|.
TGTGCCAGCAGCTCCAGCGGATCCGGGGAGCTGTTTTTT
CASSSSGSGELFF
>TRBV11-3|TRBJ1-1|.|.
TGTGCCAGCAGCTCCCAACTCAGGGAGAACACTGAAGCTTTCTTT
CASSSQLRENTEAFF
>TRBV7-8|TRBJ2-5|TRBD1|.
TGTGCCAGCAGCTTACTCCAGGACAGGTGGCAGGAGACCCAGTACTTC
CASSLLQDRWQETQYF
>TRBV28|TRBJ2-7|TRBD2|.
TGTGCCAGTGAGACTAGCGGGAAACTGGCAGGCGAGCAGTACTTC
CASETSGKLAGEQYF